The sequence of this T cell receptor beta chain was determined in a study of cytomegalovirus exposure and HLA in healthy donors. 60 Vbeta and 13 Jbeta primers were used in PCR. Assay used: immunoSEQ multiplex PCR; TCRdb lists only in-frame clones, some missing. The table lists under 150,000 clones, around 85% of them singletons. Per the germline V gene, CDR1 is LNHDA and CDR2 is SQIVND (reference sequence). The V and J ends lost 8 bases and 3 bases, in that order; junction bases with no gene match: 4. The CDR3 runs to 13 residues. Sequencing was carried out using PBMCs. The chain couples TRBV19 to TRBJ2-1; 7 bases agree with TRBD1. The sequence derives from a boy under 18 in good health and CMV-seronegative. This chain's CDR3 is CASCPGGYNEQFF. The CDR3 DNA reads as TGTGCCAGTTGTCCAGGGGGCTACAATGAGCAGTTCTTC. Based on the CDR3 plus reference TRBV19 and TRBJ2-1, the full variable domain is DGGITQSPKYLFRKEGQNVTLSCEQNLNHDAMYWYRQDPGQGLRLIYYSQIVNDFQKGDIAEGYSVSREKKESFPLTVTSAQKNPTAFYLCASCPGGYNEQFFGPGTRLTVL.